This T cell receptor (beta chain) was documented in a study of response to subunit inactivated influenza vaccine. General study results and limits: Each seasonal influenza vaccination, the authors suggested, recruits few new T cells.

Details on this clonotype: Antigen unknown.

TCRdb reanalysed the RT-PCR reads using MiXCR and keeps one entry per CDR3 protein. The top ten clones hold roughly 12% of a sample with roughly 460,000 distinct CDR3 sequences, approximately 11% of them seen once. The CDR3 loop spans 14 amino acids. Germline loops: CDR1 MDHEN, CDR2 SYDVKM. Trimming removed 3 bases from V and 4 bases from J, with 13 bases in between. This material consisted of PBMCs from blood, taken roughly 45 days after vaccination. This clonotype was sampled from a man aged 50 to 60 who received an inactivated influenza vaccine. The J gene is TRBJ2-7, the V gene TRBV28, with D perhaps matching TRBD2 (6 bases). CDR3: CASSFPGRRYEQYF. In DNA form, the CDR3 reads TGTGCCAGCAGTTTTCCGGGGAGGAGATACGAGCAGTACTTC.